This note documents a single T cell receptor (beta chain) sequence. As yet, its antigen is unknown. Germline V lookup: CDR1 LGHNA, CDR2 YNFKEQ. Trimming removed 0 bases at V and 4 bases at J, with 12 bases between. The CDR3 runs to 15 residues. No cell sorting was done before RNA was extracted from the tissue. TCRbeta libraries were built with three rounds of nested PCR, modified from ARM-PCR. A single record per CDR3 protein comes from TCRdb applying MiXCR to the multiplex PCR reads. Here the sample spans tens of thousands of distinct CDR3 sequences, over 80% being singletons. The sample originates from a study of tumor and adjacent non-tumor tissue in lung cancer. Study outcomes and limitations: Significantly higher TCR diversity was found in tumor than normal lung.

The sequencing input was lung tumor tissue. The chain employs TRBV4-2 and TRBJ1-2; D gene unclear. The sequence came from a woman aged 50 to 60 with non-small cell lung cancer. The CDR3 loop reads CASSQDLEGSYGYTF. CDR3 in DNA: TGTGCCAGCAGCCAAGATCTCGAAGGCTCCTATGGCTACACCTTC.